The 32 T cell receptor beta chains below were found in one sample sequenced in a study of human T cells and chemical hapten exposure (dated by TCRdb to 2020 to 2022). Library preparation used RACE. Sequencing was performed on a NextSeq 500. The raw public reads went through TCRdb reprocessing: fastp at Q25, MiXCR clone calling, in-frame beta chains kept. Rows merge per CDR3 protein into single entries with the most common DNA and genes. Here the sample has tens of thousands of distinct CDR3 sequences; roughly 9.1% occur a single time. Of the sample, 3% to 4.5% is held by the ten largest clones. The label giving this sample's time point can be read as: pre-sensitization, week 0. The treatment or condition label corresponds to: therapeutic diphenylcyclopropenone sensitization with weekly scalp DPC. The starting material was whole blood, obtained in connection with sensitization to the hapten diphenylcyclopropenone (DPC). The receptors shown here come from a woman between 35 and 50 years old with alopecia areata. Some clones in this sample may be carry-over from other donors' samples.

This clonotype has more than one count but fewer than ten. This sequence joins TRBV6-6 and TRBJ2-5; D ambiguous. This CDR3 is 11 amino acids long. V was shortened by 5 bases and J by 2 bases, with 3 bases between the two germline ends. Looked up from germline, CDR1 is MNHNY and CDR2 is SVGAGI (reference sequence). The CDR3 sequence is CASSKQETQYF. CDR3 nucleotide sequence: TGTGCCAGCAGTAAGCAAGAGACCCAGTACTTC.

Only a few counts were recorded for this clonotype. The chain recombines TRBV11-1 with TRBJ2-1; TRBD1 might be the D (6 bases). V lost 5 bases, J lost 0 bases, and 11 bases lay in between. CDR3 length equals 15 residues. Germline V gives CDR1 SGHAT, CDR2 FQDESV (reference sequence). DNA of the CDR3: TGTGCCAGCAGCGCCGACAGGCCCTCCTACAATGAGCAGTTCTTC. Amino acids: CASSADRPSYNEQFF.

This clonotype was detected many times. The chain carries TRBV4-2 and TRBJ2-1, with a possible D match to TRBD2 (6 bases). V lost 4 bases, J lost 10 bases, and 17 bases lay in between. The length of the CDR3 is 14 residues. Germline values: CDR1 LGHNA, CDR2 YNFKEQ. CDR3 in DNA: TGTGCCAGCAGCCCCGGGACTGTTGATGCGGAGCAGTTCTTC. Its translation is CASSPGTVDAEQFF.

This sequence joins TRBV7-8 and TRBJ2-2; no firm D call. CDR1 and CDR2 (germline): SGHVS, FQNEAQ. The CDR3 is 11 residues long. Trimming took off 2 bases at V and 8 bases at J, with 3 bases between the two ends. The CDR3 region has the DNA TGTGCCAGCAGCTTAAGGGGGGAGCTGTTTTTT. Its translation is CASSLRGELFF.

CDR3 coding DNA: TGTGCCAGCAGCCTACAGGGAGGGTACACTGAAGCTTTCTTT. Encoded protein: CASSLQGGYTEAFF. The chain joins TRBV6-5 to TRBJ1-1, with a weak D call TRBD1 (6 bases). Germline-derived CDR1 and CDR2 are MNHEY and SVGAGI. The length of the CDR3 is 14 residues. With 6 bases removed from V and 3 bases from J, the gap between germline ends came to 14 bases.

This chain connects TRBV4-3 to TRBJ2-2; no reliable D call. The length of the CDR3 is 16 residues. Per germline, CDR1 LGHNA and CDR2 YSLEER. Trimming left V 2 bases short and J 0 bases short, with 10 bases between. The CDR3 protein is CASSQLGLTNTGELFF. In DNA form, the CDR3 reads TGCGCCAGCAGCCAACTAGGGCTAACGAACACCGGGGAGCTGTTTTTT.

This clonotype was seen at least ten times. The V call is TRBV12-3 or TRBV12-4, the J call TRBJ1-1; D is ambiguous. V was trimmed by 3 bases and J by 0 bases, leaving 17 bases between them. The CDR3 totals 17 residues. The CDR3 sequence: CASSFNPTTDMNTEAFF. DNA of the CDR3: TGTGCCAGCAGTTTTAATCCTACAACAGACATGAACACTGAAGCTTTCTTT.

On this clonotype itself: Since no conserved phenylalanine or tryptophan closes the CDR3, a read error is the likely cause. This chain connects TRBV6-2 or TRBV6-3 to TRBJ2-3; no firm D call. Germline assignment: CDR1 MNHEY and CDR2 SVGEGT. Trimming took 6 bases from V and 9 from J, leaving 16 bases between them. This CDR3 has 13 amino acids. CDR3: CASSPTSRTTQYS. CDR3 coding DNA: TGTGCCAGCAGCCCAACGTCAAGAACCACGCAGTATTCT.

This clonotype was seen only a few times. The rearrangement joins TRBV7-8 to TRBJ2-2; 8 bases fit TRBD1. From germline, CDR1 is SGHVS and CDR2 FQNEAQ. Trimming removed 5 bases from V and 2 bases from J; junction bases left unmatched: 10. This CDR3 region has 17 residues. The CDR3 region is CASSPSRGQGNTGELFF. DNA of the CDR3: TGTGCCAGCAGCCCCAGCCGTGGACAGGGCAACACCGGGGAGCTGTTTTTT. The full variable domain, completed using reference TRBV7-8 and TRBJ2-2, is GAGVSQSPRYKVAKRGQDVALRCDPISGHVSLFWYQQALGQGPEFLTYFQNEAQLDKSGLPSDRFFAERPEGSVSTLKIQRTQQEDSAVYLCASSPSRGQGNTGELFFGEGSRLTVL.

This clonotype was recorded many times. The chain is built from TRBV7-9 and TRBJ2-1, with D unclear. There are 16 residues in the CDR3. From germline, CDR1 is SEHNR and CDR2 FQNEAQ (reference sequence). V lost 5 bases and J lost 3, with 17 bases in between. The CDR3 DNA follows: TGTGCCAGCAGCGGAGAGCTGACACCGGGCTACAATGAGCAGTTCTTC. Its translation: CASSGELTPGYNEQFF. Filled out from reference TRBV7-9 and TRBJ2-1, the complete variable domain reads DTGVSQNPRHKITKRGQNVTFRCDPISEHNRLYWYRQTLGQGPEFLTYFQNEAQLEKSRLLSDRFSAERPKGSFSTLEIQRTEQGDSAMYLCASSGELTPGYNEQFFGPGTRLTVL.

This clonotype has only a few counts. V gene TRBV18 combines with J gene TRBJ2-7, with no clear D. The CDR3 runs to 13 residues. Trimming stripped 3 bases from V and 2 bases from J, with 8 bases between. From germline, CDR1 is KGHSH and CDR2 LQKENI. The CDR3 loop reads CASSPPPTYEQYF. In DNA form, the CDR3 reads TGTGCCAGCTCACCCCCCCCGACCTACGAGCAGTACTTC.

This clonotype showed up many times. The chain joins TRBV20-1 to TRBJ2-1; TRBD2 agrees at 8 bases. Germline V gives CDR1 DFQATT, CDR2 SNEGSKA (reference sequence). The CDR3 runs to 13 residues. Losses at the gene ends were 3 bases for V and 8 bases for J; bases not matched to a gene: 6. The CDR3 region is CSASITSGDEQFF. CDR3 DNA: TGCAGTGCTAGCATTACTAGCGGCGATGAGCAGTTCTTC.

This clonotype was recorded many times. The rearrangement links TRBV7-8 to TRBJ2-1; 8 bases map to TRBD2. The V gene end was trimmed by 1 base and the J gene end by 0 bases; junction bases not matched to a gene: 5. Germline V lookup: CDR1 SGHVS, CDR2 FQNEAQ. This CDR3 contains 17 residues. The CDR3 loop reads CASSLEAGVSSYNEQFF. The DNA of the CDR3 is TGTGCCAGCAGCTTAGAAGCGGGGGTGAGCTCCTACAATGAGCAGTTCTTC. Based on the CDR3 plus reference TRBV7-8 and TRBJ2-1, the full variable domain is GAGVSQSPRYKVAKRGQDVALRCDPISGHVSLFWYQQALGQGPEFLTYFQNEAQLDKSGLPSDRFFAERPEGSVSTLKIQRTQQEDSAVYLCASSLEAGVSSYNEQFFGPGTRLTVL.

This clonotype was counted a few times. The rearrangement links TRBV18 to TRBJ1-1; TRBD1 agrees at 8 bases. Germline assignment: CDR1 KGHSH and CDR2 LQKENI. The CDR3 loop spans 15 amino acids. With V trimmed by 5 bases and J by 7 bases, 12 bases remained unmatched. CDR3 region: CASSAGAGGVGEAFF. DNA for the CDR3: TGTGCCAGCTCAGCGGGCGCAGGGGGCGTTGGTGAAGCTTTCTTT.

The chain has TRBV29-1 and TRBJ1-5, with D uncertain. V was trimmed by 5 bases and J by 3 bases, leaving 8 bases between them. Germline assignment: CDR1 SQVTM and CDR2 ANQGSEA. The CDR3 is made up of 12 amino acids. Written as DNA, the CDR3 is TGCAGCGTTCAGGAGCCCAATCAGCCCCAGCATTTT. Translated: CSVQEPNQPQHF.

This rearrangement joins TRBV29-1 to TRBJ2-6; D is perhaps TRBD1 (6 bases). V was cut by 6 bases and J by 2 bases, with 14 bases left in between. Germline V lookup: CDR1 SQVTM, CDR2 ANQGSEA. This CDR3 is built from 15 residues. CDR3 DNA sequence: TGCAGCGTGGGGGCCGAGGGCGCTGGGGCCAACGTCCTGACTTTC. This codes for CSVGAEGAGANVLTF.

This clonotype was observed many times. V is TRBV5-1 and J is TRBJ2-5; D unresolved. There are 15 residues in the CDR3. V lost 4 bases and J 2 bases, leaving 15 bases between the germline ends. Germline V gene data show CDR1 as SGHRS and CDR2 as YFSETQ. CDR3 residues: CASSLRLSLQETQYF. The CDR3 coding sequence is TGCGCCAGCAGCCTCAGACTGTCTCTGCAAGAGACCCAGTACTTC.

Ten or more counts support this clonotype. V gene TRBV18 combines with J gene TRBJ1-2; D possibly corresponds to TRBD1 (6 bases). CDR3 size: 13 residues. Trimming shortened V by 0 bases and J by 7 bases, and 9 bases separated the two germline ends. CDR1 and CDR2 from the germline V gene are KGHSH and LQKENI. Written as DNA, the CDR3 is TGTGCCAGCTCACCACCACAGGGTCGTGGCTACACCTTC. It encodes CASSPPQGRGYTF.

This clonotype was detected many times. The chain recombines TRBV20-1 with TRBJ1-2; 7 positions agree with TRBD1. With 5 bases clipped from V and 5 bases from J, the junction kept 8 bases outside the gene matches. Germline V lookup: CDR1 DFQATT, CDR2 SNEGSKA (reference sequence). The length of the CDR3 is 13 residues. The CDR3 loop reads CSAQRDRWYGYTF. CDR3 coding DNA: TGCAGTGCTCAGAGGGACAGATGGTATGGCTACACCTTC.

A few counts support this clonotype. The rearrangement joins TRBV27 to TRBJ2-3; 9 nucleotides line up with TRBD1. The CDR3 is made up of 15 amino acids. Germline-derived CDR1 and CDR2 are MNHEY and SMNVEV (reference sequence). The V gene end was trimmed by 2 bases and the J gene end by 2 bases; junction bases not matched to a gene: 2. The CDR3 DNA sequence: TGTGCCAGCAGTTTAGGGACAGGGAACACAGATACGCAGTATTTT. Its translation is CASSLGTGNTDTQYF.

In its sample, this clonotype was seen a few times. The J gene is TRBJ1-3, the V gene TRBV4-2; D call uncertain. Trimming took off 2 bases at V and 2 bases at J, with 13 bases between the two ends. The germline CDR1 and CDR2 sequences are LGHNA and YNFKEQ. The CDR3 spans 16 residues. CDR3 coding DNA: TGTGCCAGCAGCCAAAGGGAGGCTGGTACTGGAAACACCATATATTTT. Translating it yields CASSQREAGTGNTIYF.

This clonotype has a count of ten or more. The chain links TRBV30 to TRBJ1-2; 9 bases map to TRBD1. The CDR3 has 13 residues. V lost 4 bases and J lost 9; bases outside the gene matches: 9. CDR1 and CDR2 from the germline V gene are GTSNPN and SVGIG (reference sequence). The CDR3: CAWTPGTGRSYTF. In DNA form, the CDR3 reads TGTGCCTGGACACCCGGGACAGGGCGCAGCTACACCTTC.

This clonotype was seen a handful of times. The rearrangement joins TRBV29-1 to TRBJ1-1; no definite D call. Looked up from germline, CDR1 is SQVTM and CDR2 is ANQGSEA. CDR3 length: 13 residues. The ends were cut back, 2 bases at V and 1 base at J, with 8 bases in the middle. The CDR3 loop reads CSVEPAQNTEAFF. The CDR3 DNA reads TGCAGCGTTGAACCGGCCCAGAACACTGAAGCTTTCTTT.

This clonotype was counted a few times. This chain uses TRBV11-1 with TRBJ1-1, with D unresolved. Germline V lookup: CDR1 SGHAT, CDR2 FQDESV (reference sequence). There are 12 residues in the CDR3. Trimming cost V 5 bases and J 6 bases, with 10 bases left between them. CDR3 residues: CASSKGWAEAFF. The CDR3 region has the DNA TGTGCCAGCAGCAAGGGATGGGCTGAAGCTTTCTTT.

This clonotype has at least ten counts. The chain couples TRBV5-1 to TRBJ2-1; D might be TRBD1 (7 bases). V lost 6 bases and J lost 0, with 16 bases in between. This CDR3 has 16 residues. Germline-derived CDR1 and CDR2 are SGHRS and YFSETQ. CDR3 bases: TGCGCCAGCACCCCCAGGGGGGTCAGCTCCTACAATGAGCAGTTCTTC. Translated: CASTPRGVSSYNEQFF.

The table lists this clonotype with many counts. The rearrangement uses TRBV7-2 and TRBJ2-7; 11 bases match TRBD1. Trimming cost V 5 bases and J 2 bases; bases outside gene matches: 5. CDR3 length: 15 amino acids. Germline loops: CDR1 SGHTA, CDR2 FQGNSA. CDR3 DNA sequence: TGTGCCAGCAGCCCGGGGACAGGGGGACCCTACGAGCAGTACTTC. Its translation is CASSPGTGGPYEQYF.

This clonotype has a count of ten or more. The chain joins TRBV5-6 to TRBJ2-5; the match to TRBD2 covers 8 bases. CDR3 length: 14 residues. Germline V gives CDR1 SGHDT, CDR2 YYEEEE. V lost 2 bases, J lost 5 bases, and 5 bases stayed unmatched. CDR3 coding DNA: TGTGCCAGCAGCTTCGGGACTAGGGGGGAGACCCAGTACTTC. Its protein is CASSFGTRGETQYF.

The J gene is TRBJ2-7, the V gene TRBV7-2; D is uncertain. CDR1 is SGHTA and CDR2 is FQGNSA in the germline V gene. This CDR3 has 14 amino acids. Deletions cut 0 bases from V and 2 bases from J, with 8 bases between. The CDR3 nucleotides are TGTGCCAGCAGCTTAGCGCGAGGTGCCTACGAGCAGTACTTC. It encodes CASSLARGAYEQYF.

The V call is TRBV18, the J call TRBJ2-7, with D possibly called TRBD1 or TRBD2 (5 bases each). Trimming took off 6 bases at V and 5 bases at J, with 14 bases between the two ends. In germline, CDR1 is KGHSH, CDR2 LQKENI. The CDR3 is 13 residues long. Here the CDR3 DNA reads TGTGCCAGCTCCACCACAGGAGGAAACGAGCAGTACTTC. This translates into CASSTTGGNEQYF.

This clonotype was found many times. This chain joins TRBV4-3 and TRBJ1-2, with TRBD1 matching over 7 bases. Germline CDR1 reads LGHNA; CDR2 reads YSLEER. The CDR3 extends over 15 amino acids. The V gene end was trimmed by 4 bases and the J gene end by 6 bases; junction bases not matched to a gene: 11. The CDR3 here is CASSPFSDRIDGYTF. CDR3 sequence (DNA): TGCGCCAGCAGCCCCTTCTCGGACAGGATTGATGGCTACACCTTC.

V usage is TRBV30 and J usage is TRBJ1-6; the match to TRBD1 covers 10 bases. Germline V gene data show CDR1 as GTSNPN and CDR2 as SVGIG (reference sequence). With 5 bases clipped from V and 0 bases from J, the junction kept 7 bases outside the gene matches. The CDR3 contains 17 residues. The CDR3 sequence is CAWRQGASSSYNSPLHF. In DNA, the CDR3 is TGTGCCTGGCGACAGGGGGCCTCGAGCTCCTATAATTCACCCCTCCACTTT. Combining the CDR3 with reference TRBV30 and TRBJ1-6 gives the whole variable domain SQTIHQWPATLVQPVGSPLSLECTVEGTSNPNLYWYRQAAGRGLQLLFYSVGIGQISSEVPQNLSASRPQDRQFILSSKKLLLSDSGFYLCAWRQGASSSYNSPLHFGNGTRLTVT.

This clonotype turned up a few times. This sequence joins TRBV7-9 and TRBJ2-5; 9 bases agree with TRBD2. The CDR3 sequence is 15 residues long. Germline V gene sequence: CDR1 SEHNR, CDR2 FQNEAQ (reference sequence). V lost 3 bases and J lost 4; bases outside the gene matches: 6. CDR3 DNA sequence: TGTGCCAGCAGCTTGGTGCTAGCGGGGACAGAGACCCAGTACTTC. It yields the protein CASSLVLAGTETQYF.